This T cell receptor beta chain originates from a study of radiotherapy plus CTLA-4 blockade in lung cancer. Sequencing was performed with immunoSEQ multiplex PCR; in TCRdb, only in-frame clones are kept and a portion is missing. The sample yields 75,000 to 100,000 clones, roughly 88% seen once. CDR1 is KGHSH and CDR2 is LQKENI in the germline V gene. Trimming removed 3 bases from V and 3 bases from J, with 12 bases in between. CDR3 length equals 14 residues. To note about this clone: Its specificity is unknown.

Points from the study as a whole: In blood, TCR clones derived from the tumor expanded after radiotherapy plus ipilimumab.

V gene TRBV18 combines with J gene TRBJ2-7; perhaps TRBD2 as D (6 bases). The sequence was obtained from a human donor with non-small cell lung cancer that progressed on radiotherapy plus ipilimumab. The material sequenced was peripheral blood, taken from a patient treated with radiotherapy plus ipilimumab. For the CDR3, the DNA is TGTGCCAGCTCACCCGGGGGACCAGACTACGAGCAGTACTTC. Its translation is CASSPGGPDYEQYF. Supplemented by reference TRBV18 and TRBJ2-7, the full variable domain reads NAGVMQNPRHLVRRRGQEARLRCSPMKGHSHVYWYRQLPEEGLKFMVYLQKENIIDESGMPKERFSAEFPKEGPSILRIQQVVRGDSAAYFCASSPGGPDYEQYFGPGTRLTVT.